Following are 26 T cell receptor beta chains from one sample sequenced in a study of CD8 T cells in ankylosing spondylitis. Their antigen targets remain unknown. General study findings and limits: Ankylosing spondylitis blood seemed to carry a telltale TCR beta motif made of roughly 8 highly homologous variants.

Using its own MiXCR run on the 5' RACE reads, TCRdb lists one record per CDR3 protein. The data show around 430,000 distinct CDR3 sequences, roughly 15% seen once. Sequencing used blood, either unsorted or a sorted T cell fraction (not recorded which). These receptors were taken from a male donor with ankylosing spondylitis.

This clonotype was counted a few times. The gene calls are TRBV5-6 and TRBJ2-5, with D possibly TRBD2 on 6 matching bases. CDR1 and CDR2 (germline): SGHDT, YYEEEE. Trimming took 4 bases from V and 1 from J, leaving 11 bases between them. The CDR3 length is 14 residues. The CDR3 protein is CASSRDLAQETQYF. The DNA for the CDR3 is TGTGCCAGCAGCCGGGACTTGGCCCAAGAGACCCAGTACTTC.

This clonotype was seen a few times. The chain is built from TRBV24-1 and TRBJ2-1, with 9 bases lining up with TRBD2. Per the germline V gene, CDR1 is KGHDR and CDR2 is SFDVKD. Losses at the gene ends were 9 bases for V and 1 base for J; bases not matched to a gene: 15. The CDR3 contains 18 residues. The CDR3 loop reads CATGYYSGRIGSYNEQFF. CDR3 nucleotide sequence: TGTGCCACCGGTTATTATAGCGGGAGAATAGGGTCCTACAATGAGCAGTTCTTC.

This clonotype was recorded many times. The chain links TRBV12-3 or TRBV12-4 to TRBJ1-4; D uncertain. Trimming removed 10 bases at V and 0 bases at J, with 12 bases between. The length of the CDR3 is 14 residues. CDR3 DNA sequence: TGTGCCACCCGCCGGCGTGCAACTAATGAAAAACTGTTTTTT. This encodes CATRRRATNEKLFF.

The chain uses TRBV11-2 and TRBJ2-3; D is unclear. Germline loops: CDR1 SGHAT, CDR2 FQNNGV. The CDR3 runs to 15 residues. The ends were cut back, 4 bases at V and 2 bases at J, with 13 bases in the middle. For the CDR3, the DNA is TGTGCCAGCAGCTCCACGCGTATAACCACAGATACGCAGTATTTT. This translates into CASSSTRITTDTQYF.

This clonotype was observed at least ten times. The V gene is TRBV3-1, the J gene TRBJ1-1; D call uncertain. Per the germline V gene, CDR1 is LGHDT and CDR2 is YNNKEL (reference sequence). The CDR3 loop spans 12 amino acids. V was clipped by 1 base and J by 5 bases, with 5 bases between them. The CDR3 region has the DNA TGTGCCAGCAGCCAAGGACGGACTGAAGCTTTCTTT. This encodes CASSQGRTEAFF.

At least ten counts were recorded for this clonotype. The genes are TRBV6-1 and TRBJ1-5, with 9 bases matching TRBD1. The CDR3 loop spans 15 amino acids. Trimming removed 6 bases from V and 9 bases from J; junction bases left unmatched: 12. Germline loops: CDR1 MNHNS, CDR2 SASEGT. The DNA for the CDR3 is TGTGCCAGCAGGGTAGGGACAGGGAGCCATCGGCCCCAGCATTTT. Residues: CASRVGTGSHRPQHF.

There are a few counts of this clonotype. The gene calls are TRBV12-3 or TRBV12-4 and TRBJ2-2; 9 bases are shared with TRBD2. This CDR3 has 17 residues. Trimming cost V 6 bases and J 0 bases; bases outside gene matches: 8. The CDR3 DNA follows: TGTGCCAGCAGAACTCGCGGGGGGGGTACGAACACCGGGGAGCTGTTTTTT. This codes for CASRTRGGGTNTGELFF.

At least ten counts were recorded for this clonotype. This chain connects TRBV15 to TRBJ1-2, with D perhaps matching TRBD1 (5 bases). Trimming took off 0 bases at V and 4 bases at J, with 12 bases between the two ends. The germline CDR1 and CDR2 sequences are LNHNV and YYDKDF (reference sequence). The CDR3 totals 15 residues. CDR3 sequence reads: CATSRDDQGSYGYTF. CDR3 DNA: TGTGCCACCAGCAGAGATGATCAGGGAAGCTATGGCTACACCTTC.

The sample holds a few counts of this clonotype. V gene TRBV20-1 combines with J gene TRBJ2-3; 12 bases agree with TRBD2. Germline CDR1 and CDR2: DFQATT and SNEGSKA (reference sequence). CDR3 length: 14 amino acids. With V trimmed by 6 bases and J by 4 bases, 5 bases remained unmatched. The CDR3 loop is CSAQTSGSADTQYF. The CDR3 DNA follows: TGCAGTGCCCAGACTAGCGGGAGCGCAGATACGCAGTATTTT.

This sequence joins TRBV20-1 and TRBJ1-2; tentative D call: TRBD1 (5 bases). The germline gives CDR1 DFQATT, CDR2 SNEGSKA (reference sequence). This CDR3 comprises 14 residues. Trimming shortened V by 0 bases and J by 8 bases, and 16 bases separated the two germline ends. The CDR3 nucleotides are TGCAGTGCTAGAGAAGGCGGCAGGGATGGCGGCTACACCTTC. Translated: CSAREGGRDGGYTF.

The chain carries TRBV29-1 and TRBJ2-5, with 12 bases that match TRBD2. CDR1 is SQVTM, CDR2 ANQGSEA, per germline. The junction had 7 bases not matched to a gene; V was cut back by 1 base and J by 4 bases. The CDR3 runs to 16 residues. The CDR3 nucleotides are TGCAGCGTTGAAGCGACTAGCGGGAGAGGGGGAGAGACCCAGTACTTC. Protein product: CSVEATSGRGGETQYF.

CDR3 coding DNA: TGCGCCAGCAGCCAAGCTGTGGCGAGAGGGTCCGGTCAGCCCCAGCATTTT. It is translated as CASSQAVARGSGQPQHF. This chain joins TRBV4-1 and TRBJ1-5; D not certain. Germline-derived CDR1 and CDR2 are MGHRA and YSYEKL. There are 17 residues in the CDR3. V dropped 1 base and J dropped 6 bases, with 19 bases sitting between them.

This sequence joins TRBV2 and TRBJ2-5; 9 bases are a match to TRBD1. Germline CDR1 and CDR2: SNHLY and FYNNEI. V was clipped by 4 bases and J by 7 bases; unmatched bases: 4. CDR3 size: 13 residues. DNA of the CDR3: TGTGCCAGCAGTGGGACAGGGGACGGGACCCAGTACTTC. Translation: CASSGTGDGTQYF. The variable domain in full, with the rest retrieved from reference TRBV2 and TRBJ2-5, is EPEVTQTPSHQVTQMGQEVILRCVPISNHLYFYWYRQILGQKVEFLVSFYNNEISEKSEIFDDQFSVERPDGSNFTLKIRSTKLEDSAMYFCASSGTGDGTQYFGPGTRLLVL.

This clonotype was recorded at least ten times. The rearrangement uses TRBV20-1 and TRBJ1-1, with a tentative D call TRBD1 (5 bases). There are 13 residues in the CDR3. The V end was cut by 1 base, the J end by 1 base, with 7 bases between. Germline CDR1 is DFQATT and CDR2 is SNEGSKA (reference sequence). CDR3 residues: CSARVGQNTEAFF. DNA for the CDR3: TGCAGTGCTAGAGTGGGGCAGAACACTGAAGCTTTCTTT.

This clonotype was counted between two and nine times. The CDR3 region is CAISESGTPTDTQYF. The CDR3 region has the DNA TGTGCCATCAGTGAATCCGGGACACCTACAGATACGCAGTATTTT. V and J are TRBV10-3 and TRBJ2-3; D is possibly TRBD1 (6 bases). Germline assignment: CDR1 ENHRY and CDR2 SYGVKD. Between the trimmed V and J ends, which lost 3 bases and 3 bases, there was a span of 13 bases. The CDR3 loop spans 15 amino acids.

This clonotype appeared a few times. The chain is built from TRBV29-1 and TRBJ2-3; D possibly matches TRBD1 or TRBD2 (5 bases each). Trimming cost V 5 bases and J 1 base, with 10 bases left between them. The CDR3 runs to 13 residues. The V gene's germline CDR1 is SQVTM and CDR2 ANQGSEA. The DNA of the CDR3 is TGCAGCGTTCGAGGGGATGGCACAGATACGCAGTATTTT. This encodes CSVRGDGTDTQYF.

The table lists this clonotype with many counts. The gene calls are TRBV12-3 or TRBV12-4 and TRBJ2-7; D is unresolved. The CDR3 totals 14 residues. The V gene lost 5 bases and the J gene lost 2 bases, with 13 bases spanning the gap. The CDR3 DNA reads TGTGCCAGCAGTCCTTATCTAACTCCCTACGAGCAGTACTTC. Translation: CASSPYLTPYEQYF.

The chain links TRBV7-9 to TRBJ2-3; 8 nucleotides line up with TRBD2. The germline V gene encodes CDR1 SEHNR and CDR2 FQNEAQ (reference sequence). CDR3 length: 16 amino acids. V lost 5 bases to trimming and J lost 4 bases; unmatched junction nucleotides: 11. CDR3 bases: TGTGCCAGCAGCCCGGGGGGGGCCCGAGCTCCAGATACGCAGTATTTT. It yields the protein CASSPGGARAPDTQYF.

V usage is TRBV5-6 and J usage is TRBJ2-7; D possibly corresponds to TRBD1 (5 bases). The CDR3 runs to 14 residues. Germline V gene sequence: CDR1 SGHDT, CDR2 YYEEEE. Between the trimmed V and J ends, which lost 4 bases and 0 bases, there was a span of 11 bases. CDR3 nucleotides: TGTGCCAGCAGCCCCATGACAGCCTCCTACGAGCAGTACTTC. This gives the protein CASSPMTASYEQYF.

This clonotype was counted only a few times. The chain combines TRBV20-1 with TRBJ1-5, with TRBD1 as a possible D gene (6 bases). The CDR3 covers 17 residues. The germline V and J ends were trimmed by 6 bases and 1 base, with 22 bases remaining between them. The V gene's germline CDR1 is DFQATT and CDR2 SNEGSKA (reference sequence). The CDR3 loop reads CSAIERRGAKSNQPQHF. The CDR3 DNA sequence: TGCAGTGCCATTGAACGACGGGGGGCAAAGAGCAATCAGCCCCAGCATTTT.

In this sample, this clonotype turned up many times. The V call is TRBV12-3 or TRBV12-4, the J call TRBJ1-2; D gene ambiguous. There are 13 residues in the CDR3. Trimming shortened V by 5 bases and J by 8 bases, and 15 bases separated the two germline ends. CDR3 protein: CASSQTSSYGYTF. Here the CDR3 DNA reads TGTGCCAGCAGTCAGACATCGTCTTACGGCTACACCTTC.

The genes are TRBV6-2 or TRBV6-3 and TRBJ1-2; 8 nucleotides align to TRBD1. V trimming: 4 bases; J trimming: 3 bases; junction bases outside the gene matches: 7. The germline V gene has CDR1 MNHEY and CDR2 SVGEGT. The CDR3 sequence is 15 residues long. CDR3 loop: CASSFPGQGDYGYTF. CDR3 sequence (DNA): TGTGCCAGCAGTTTCCCCGGACAGGGTGACTATGGCTACACCTTC.

This clonotype was observed a handful of times. CDR3 sequence: CASSWERHTNTGELFF. CDR3 bases: TGTGCCAGCAGCTGGGAGCGGCACACGAACACCGGGGAGCTGTTTTTT. The J gene is TRBJ2-2, the V gene TRBV5-6; perhaps TRBD2 as D (5 bases). The CDR3 extends over 16 amino acids. V lost 3 bases, J lost 0 bases, and 12 bases lay in between. CDR1 is SGHDT, CDR2 YYEEEE, per germline.

The genes are TRBV18 and TRBJ1-3; D gene ambiguous. V was cut by 1 base and J by 0 bases, with 10 bases left in between. This CDR3 comprises 16 residues. The V gene's germline CDR1 is KGHSH and CDR2 LQKENI. In DNA form, the CDR3 reads TGTGCCAGCTCACCACACGCTGGGGTCTCTGGAAACACCATATATTTT. Its translation is CASSPHAGVSGNTIYF.

Only a few counts were recorded for this clonotype. This rearrangement joins TRBV4-1 to TRBJ1-1; 8 positions agree with TRBD1. The CDR3 spans 14 residues. The germline V gene encodes CDR1 MGHRA and CDR2 YSYEKL. V lost 3 bases, J lost 1 base, and 1 base stayed unmatched. DNA of the CDR3: TGCGCCAGCAGCCAGGGACAGGAGAACACTGAAGCTTTCTTT. Translating it yields CASSQGQENTEAFF.

This chain joins TRBV7-2 and TRBJ2-1, with 10 bases aligning to TRBD2. The CDR3 runs 11 residues. Losses at the gene ends were 4 bases for V and 15 bases for J; bases not matched to a gene: 3. Per the germline V gene, CDR1 is SGHTA and CDR2 is FQGNSA. CDR3 DNA: TGTGCCAGCAGCTCTAGCGGGAGCATGTTCTTC. Translating gives CASSSSGSMFF.